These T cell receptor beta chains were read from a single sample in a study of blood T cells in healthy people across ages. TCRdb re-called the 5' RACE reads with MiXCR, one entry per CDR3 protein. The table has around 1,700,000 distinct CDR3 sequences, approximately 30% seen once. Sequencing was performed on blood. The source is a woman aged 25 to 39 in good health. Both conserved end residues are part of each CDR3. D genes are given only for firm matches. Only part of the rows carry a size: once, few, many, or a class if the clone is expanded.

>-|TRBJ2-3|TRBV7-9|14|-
CASSLTLALDTQYF
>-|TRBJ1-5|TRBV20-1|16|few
CSATPGEGSSNQPQHF
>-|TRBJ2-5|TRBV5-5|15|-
CASSSVGWRQETQYF
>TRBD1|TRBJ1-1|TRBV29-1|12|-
CSVERGGGEAFF
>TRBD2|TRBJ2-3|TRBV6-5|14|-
CATGASGGRDTQYF
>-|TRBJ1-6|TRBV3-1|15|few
CASSRGHWDLSPLHF
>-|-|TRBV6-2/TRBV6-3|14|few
CASSYRGDYYEQYF
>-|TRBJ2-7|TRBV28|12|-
CASSAYGSIQYF
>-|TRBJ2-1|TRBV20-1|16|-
CSARDGSEDPPIEQFF
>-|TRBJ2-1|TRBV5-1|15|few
CASSQSADPGNEQFF
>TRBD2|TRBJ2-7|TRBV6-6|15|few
CASSSAAGASYEQYF
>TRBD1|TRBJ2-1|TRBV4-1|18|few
CASSQVTYRGRRWNEQFF
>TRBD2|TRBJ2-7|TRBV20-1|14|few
CSARDGGGPYEQYF
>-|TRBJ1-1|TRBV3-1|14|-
CASSQRGRDTEAFF
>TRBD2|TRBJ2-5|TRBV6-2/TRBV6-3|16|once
CASSASGRTLFDEQYF
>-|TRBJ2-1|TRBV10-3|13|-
CAISELVWDEQFF
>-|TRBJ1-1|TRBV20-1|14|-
CSAREGALNTEAFF
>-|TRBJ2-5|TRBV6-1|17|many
CASSRPSQDPSAVTQYF
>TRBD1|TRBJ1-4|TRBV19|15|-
CASRVLGTGREKLFF
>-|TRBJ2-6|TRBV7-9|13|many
CASSLGSLSVLTF
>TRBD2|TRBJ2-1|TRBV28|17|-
CASSGGKERGLYNEQFF
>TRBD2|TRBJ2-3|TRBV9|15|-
CASSKAGGVADTQYF
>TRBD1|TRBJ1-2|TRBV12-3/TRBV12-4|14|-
CASSGQGLGYGYTF
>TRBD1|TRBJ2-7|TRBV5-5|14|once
CASSTATGYSEQYF
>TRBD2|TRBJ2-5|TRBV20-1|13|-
CSAGGLGAETQYF
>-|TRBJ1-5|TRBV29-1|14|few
CSVVWGAGNQPQHF
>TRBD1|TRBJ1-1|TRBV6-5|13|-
CASSFTGGVEAFF
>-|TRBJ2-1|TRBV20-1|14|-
CSARDSVVGGEQFF
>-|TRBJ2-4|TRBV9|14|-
CASSVGVIPSEQYF
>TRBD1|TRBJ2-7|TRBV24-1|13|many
CATPWTGGDEQYF